The 13 T cell receptor beta chains below were found in one sample sequenced in a study of cytomegalovirus exposure and HLA in healthy donors. 13 Jbeta primers and 60 Vbeta primers were used for the PCR. TCRdb keeps only in-frame clones here, not all; method: immunoSEQ multiplex PCR. The top ten hold approximately 5.8% of the sample, which has 60,000 to 70,000 clones, roughly 79% seen once. The sequenced material came from PBMCs. The receptors were gathered from a man over 45 in good health and CMV-seronegative.

This chain uses TRBV28 with TRBJ2-6, with D possibly being TRBD2 (5 bases). Germline assignment: CDR1 MDHEN and CDR2 SYDVKM. Trimming took off 10 bases at V and 0 bases at J, with 10 bases between the two ends. This CDR3 region has 14 residues. In DNA, the CDR3 is TGTGCCACCCCCGGGGACTCTGGGGCCAACGTCCTGACTTTC. Translating gives CATPGDSGANVLTF.

The chain carries TRBV6-5 and TRBJ2-5, with 7 bases aligning to TRBD2. The end of the DNA aligns better with TRBJ2-7, so the J call may be wrong. The CDR3 has 14 residues. CDR1 MNHEY and CDR2 SVGAGI come from the germline V gene. The CDR3 protein is CASREAGFSYEQYF. CDR3 bases: TGTGCCAGCAGGGAAGCGGGATTCTCCTACGAGCAGTACTTC.

This chain links TRBV25-1 with TRBJ1-1; D is perhaps TRBD1 (6 bases). Trimming left V 7 bases short and J 1 base short, with 13 bases between. This CDR3 contains 14 residues. Germline V CDR1 and CDR2: MGHDK, SYGVNS. CDR3 loop: CASTGQTQNTEAFF. CDR3 DNA: TGTGCCAGCACCGGACAGACGCAGAACACTGAAGCTTTCTTT.

This chain joins TRBV11-3 and TRBJ2-6, with 7 bases that match TRBD1. This CDR3 contains 16 residues. Trimming took 5 bases from V and 2 from J; bases not matched to a gene: 6. In germline, CDR1 is SGHNT, CDR2 YENEEA. The CDR3 protein is CASSGDRVAGANVLTF. The CDR3 DNA sequence: TGTGCCAGCAGCGGAGACAGGGTTGCTGGGGCCAACGTCCTGACTTTC.

The chain links TRBV6-4 to TRBJ1-2, with 11 bases matching TRBD1. Per germline, CDR1 MRHNA and CDR2 SNTAGT. The CDR3 extends over 14 amino acids. Unmatched junction bases numbered 10, after V lost 10 bases and J lost 6 bases. Here the CDR3 reads CATRPGTGGHGYTF. CDR3 coding DNA: TGTGCCACCAGACCCGGGACAGGGGGACATGGCTACACCTTC.

This clone was counted a few times. CDR3 protein: CASSLYDRGHGYTF. As DNA, the CDR3 is TGTGCCAGCAGCTTGTATGACAGGGGGCACGGCTACACCTTC. The rearrangement links TRBV5-6 to TRBJ1-2; 10 positions agree with TRBD1. With V trimmed by 1 base and J by 8 bases, 5 bases remained unmatched. There are 14 residues in the CDR3. From germline, CDR1 is SGHDT and CDR2 YYEEEE.

The V and J genes are TRBV4-3 and TRBJ2-7; 10 positions agree with TRBD2. Germline-derived CDR1 and CDR2 are LGHNA and YSLEER. This CDR3 comprises 17 residues. J was trimmed by 2 bases and V by 3 bases; bases with no gene match: 10. The CDR3 here is CASSQELLAGRTYEQYF. The DNA of the CDR3 is TGCGCCAGCAGCCAGGAATTACTAGCGGGGCGGACCTACGAGCAGTACTTC.

The gene calls are TRBV7-8 and TRBJ2-7, with 10 bases identical to TRBD1. The trim removed 5 bases at V and 7 bases at J, leaving 11 bases unmatched. The V gene's germline CDR1 is SGHVS and CDR2 FQNEAQ. The CDR3 has 15 residues. The CDR3 here is CASSPIWDRGEEQYF. In DNA form, the CDR3 reads TGTGCCAGCAGCCCCATATGGGACAGGGGTGAAGAGCAGTACTTC.

V gene TRBV28 combines with J gene TRBJ1-2; D may be TRBD1 (6 bases). CDR1 is MDHEN, CDR2 SYDVKM, per germline. Trimming pared 6 bases from V and 8 bases from J, leaving 22 bases between. The CDR3 loop spans 15 amino acids. CDR3 region: CASRVGQSYVVGYTF. In DNA, the CDR3 is TGTGCCAGCAGGGTCGGACAGTCCTATGTTGTCGGCTACACCTTC.

The chain joins TRBV18 to TRBJ1-1; D is uncertain. Trimming shortened V by 3 bases and J by 3 bases, and 17 bases separated the two germline ends. The V gene's germline CDR1 is KGHSH and CDR2 LQKENI. The CDR3 has 16 residues. The CDR3 reads CASSPSRGTTYTEAFF. The CDR3 nucleotides read TGTGCCAGCTCACCTTCCCGAGGAACGACGTACACTGAAGCTTTCTTT. Drawing the rest from reference TRBV18 and TRBJ1-1, the complete variable domain is NAGVMQNPRHLVRRRGQEARLRCSPMKGHSHVYWYRQLPEEGLKFMVYLQKENIIDESGMPKERFSAEFPKEGPSILRIQQVVRGDSAAYFCASSPSRGTTYTEAFFGQGTRLTVV.

V and J are TRBV20-1 and TRBJ2-3; no firm D call. The V and J ends lost 0 bases and 11 bases respectively, with 9 bases between them. In germline, CDR1 is DFQATT, CDR2 SNEGSKA (reference sequence). This CDR3 is 11 amino acids long. CDR3 loop: CSARDLGLQYF. CDR3 nucleotides: TGCAGTGCTAGAGATCTTGGCCTGCAGTATTTT.

The chain couples TRBV2 to TRBJ2-5; 11 bases fit TRBD1. Germline CDR1 reads SNHLY; CDR2 reads FYNNEI. J lost 4 bases, V lost 1 base, and 8 bases had no gene match. CDR3 length: 17 amino acids. Written as DNA, the CDR3 is TGTGCCAGCAGTGAAGGGGTATGGACAGGGGGCCGAGAGACCCAGTACTTC. Translating it yields CASSEGVWTGGRETQYF.

The chain uses TRBV5-5 and TRBJ2-1; TRBD1 might be the D (6 bases). In germline, CDR1 is SGHKS, CDR2 YYEKEE (reference sequence). The length of the CDR3 is 14 residues. Trimming took off 4 bases at V and 4 bases at J, with 12 bases between the two ends. The CDR3 sequence is CASSHGTYYNEQFF. For the CDR3, the DNA is TGTGCCAGCAGCCACGGGACATATTACAATGAGCAGTTCTTC.